This TCR beta chain appears in the sequencing data of a study of T-cell memory formation after mild COVID-19. Points on this clonotype: Its target is not known.

TCR alpha and TCR beta cDNA libraries with sample barcodes and UMIs came from 5'RACE using constant-segment primers. TCRdb reprocessed the 5' RACE reads via MiXCR and lists one record per CDR3 protein. The table lists 30,000 to 45,000 distinct CDR3 sequences, about 10% of them singletons. CDR1 and CDR2 (germline): MNHEY, SMNVEV (reference sequence). The CDR3 is made up of 16 amino acids. Losses at the gene ends were 8 bases for V and 7 bases for J; bases not matched to a gene: 12. Study-level points and caveats: Clones shrinking from day 15 to 85 showed even CD4/CD8 mixes; later expanders tilted CD4+.

V gene TRBV27 combines with J gene TRBJ2-1; TRBD2 agrees at 12 bases. The sample taken for sequencing was PBMCs or a T cell subset sorted from them (not recorded which). This TCR came from a man younger than 35 who had mild COVID-19 (a few samples of this study predate the infection). Cell type and time point are not known. The CDR3 reads CASGSSSGGAWNEQFF. The CDR3 DNA follows: TGTGCCAGCGGGTCCTCTAGCGGGGGGGCTTGGAATGAGCAGTTCTTC.